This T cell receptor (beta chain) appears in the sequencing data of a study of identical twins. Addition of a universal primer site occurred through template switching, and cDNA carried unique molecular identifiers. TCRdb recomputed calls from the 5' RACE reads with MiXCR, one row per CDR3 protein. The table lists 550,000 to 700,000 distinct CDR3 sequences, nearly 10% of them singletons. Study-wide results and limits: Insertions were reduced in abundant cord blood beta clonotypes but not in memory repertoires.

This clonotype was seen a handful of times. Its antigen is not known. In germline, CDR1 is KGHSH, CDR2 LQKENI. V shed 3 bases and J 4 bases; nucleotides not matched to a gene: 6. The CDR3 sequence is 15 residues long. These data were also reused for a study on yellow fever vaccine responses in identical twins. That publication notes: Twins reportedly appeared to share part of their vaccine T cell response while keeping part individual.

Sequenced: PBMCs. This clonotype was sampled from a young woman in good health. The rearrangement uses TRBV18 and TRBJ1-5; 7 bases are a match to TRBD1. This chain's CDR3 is CASSPQQGNNQPQHF. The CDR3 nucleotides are TGTGCCAGCTCACCTCAACAGGGGAATAATCAGCCCCAGCATTTT.